This T cell receptor (beta chain) derives from a study of beta chain features in type 1 diabetes. Study results and limitations: Fewer insertions but more deletions were seen at VDJ junctions in type 1 diabetes patients. Sampled from patients, naive, central memory and Treg TCRB repertoires appeared more similar than those sampled from healthy donors. Moderate yet significant TCRB CDR3 shortening was seen in Type 1 diabetes patients in all four CD4+ subsets.

Isolated RNA was reverse transcribed in full, so expressed TCRB transcripts were sequenced. Clones were read by immunoSEQ multiplex PCR, and TCRdb kept only the in-frame ones, dropping some. The table lists around 250,000 clones, 55% to 70% of them singletons, with around 0.05% in the top ten. As to this clone: What it recognizes is unknown.

Using CD45RO/CCR7/CD25/CD127/CD95/CD27, CD4+ naive, central memory, regulatory and stem cell-like memory cells were sorted. The sequence came from a man aged 25 to 45 in good health. The sequencing input was naive CD4+ T cells from blood.

The DNA of the CDR3 is TGCAGCGTCGGGACGTCGGACGCCGGGGAGCTGTTTTTT. This encodes CSVGTSDAGELFF. The chain recombines TRBV29-1 with TRBJ2-2; perhaps D is TRBD1 or TRBD2 (5 bases each). The CDR3 extends over 13 amino acids. Per the germline V gene, CDR1 is SQVTM and CDR2 is ANQGSEA. Trimming took 6 bases from V and 6 from J, leaving 14 bases between them.